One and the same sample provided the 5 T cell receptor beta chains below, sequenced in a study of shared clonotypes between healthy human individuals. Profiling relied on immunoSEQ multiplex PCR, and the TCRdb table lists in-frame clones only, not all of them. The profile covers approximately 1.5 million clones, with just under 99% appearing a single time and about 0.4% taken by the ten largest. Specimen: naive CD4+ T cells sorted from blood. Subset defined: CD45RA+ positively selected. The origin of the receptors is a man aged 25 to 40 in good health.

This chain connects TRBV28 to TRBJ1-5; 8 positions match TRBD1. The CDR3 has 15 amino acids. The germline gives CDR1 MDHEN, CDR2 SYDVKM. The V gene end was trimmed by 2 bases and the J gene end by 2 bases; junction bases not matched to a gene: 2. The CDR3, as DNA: TGTGCCAGCAGTTTACAGGGACAGGGCAATCAGCCCCAGCATTTT. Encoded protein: CASSLQGQGNQPQHF.

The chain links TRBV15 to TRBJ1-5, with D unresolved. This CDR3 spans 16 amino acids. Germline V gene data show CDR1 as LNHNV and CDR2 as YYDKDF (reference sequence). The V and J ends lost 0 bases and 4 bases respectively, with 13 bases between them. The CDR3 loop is CATSRDERARNQPQHF. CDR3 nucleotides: TGTGCCACCAGCAGAGATGAGAGGGCCCGTAATCAGCCCCAGCATTTT.

CDR3 protein: CASSLRDSGEKLFF. The CDR3 DNA is TGCGCCAGCAGCTTGAGGGATAGTGGTGAAAAACTGTTTTTT. The chain is built from TRBV5-1 and TRBJ1-4; D not resolved. From germline, CDR1 is SGHRS and CDR2 YFSETQ. V dropped 1 base and J dropped 7 bases, with 11 bases sitting between them. The CDR3 totals 14 residues.

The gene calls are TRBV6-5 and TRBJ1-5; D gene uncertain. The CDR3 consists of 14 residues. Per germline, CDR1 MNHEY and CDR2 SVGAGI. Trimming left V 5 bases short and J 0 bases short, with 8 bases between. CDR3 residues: CASSGRHSNQPQHF. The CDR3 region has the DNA TGTGCCAGCAGTGGCAGACATAGCAATCAGCCCCAGCATTTT.

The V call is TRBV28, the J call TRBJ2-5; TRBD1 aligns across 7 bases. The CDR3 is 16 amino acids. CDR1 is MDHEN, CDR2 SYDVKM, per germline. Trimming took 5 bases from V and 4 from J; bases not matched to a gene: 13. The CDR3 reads CASSPTGQSRRETQYF. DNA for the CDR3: TGTGCCAGCAGTCCGACGGGACAGTCCCGAAGAGAGACCCAGTACTTC.